This TCR beta chain originates from a study of identical twins. Using its own MiXCR run on the 5' RACE reads, TCRdb lists one record per CDR3 protein. Found here are fewer than 900,000 distinct CDR3 sequences, 21% of them singletons; the top ten hold 4% to 4.5%. The germline gives CDR1 LNHNV, CDR2 YYDKDF (reference sequence). The ends were cut back, 5 bases at V and 5 bases at J, with 7 bases in the middle. The CDR3 has 12 residues. The same specimen was also included in a second study, on T cells expressing NK-cell markers. As reported in that work: Among eight sequenced donors, seven carried HCMV seropositivity while one was seronegative. Each of 5 to 7 donors carried dominant NKG2C+ clonotypes accounting for about 1.0-7.0% of CD8+ T cells.

The source of this sequence is a woman under 30 in good health. The chain uses TRBV15 and TRBJ1-5; D unclear. The sequencing input was PBMCs. CDR3 sequence reads: CATSAGDQPQHF. In DNA, the CDR3 is TGTGCCACCAGCGCCGGGGATCAGCCCCAGCATTTT.